The 23 T cell receptor beta chains below all came from one sample that was sequenced in a study of response to subunit inactivated influenza vaccine. Each CDR3 protein gets one entry after TCRdb re-called the RT-PCR reads with MiXCR. The sample records under 800,000 distinct CDR3 sequences, over 11% being singletons. This specimen was PBMCs from blood, taken approximately 15 days before vaccination. These receptors were collected from a man aged 45-60 years who received an inactivated influenza vaccine.

The table lists this clonotype with a few counts. This chain joins TRBV12-3 or TRBV12-4 and TRBJ2-2, with D perhaps TRBD2 (6 bases). There are 15 residues in the CDR3. V gave up 5 bases and J gave up 6 bases, with 16 bases separating them. CDR3 sequence reads: CASSLMSGLAGELFF. The CDR3 DNA reads as TGTGCCAGCAGTCTTATGAGCGGGTTGGCCGGGGAGCTGTTTTTT.

This clonotype was observed at least ten times. The CDR3 DNA reads TGCAGCGTTGAAGGGCTAGCAGAGTACAATGAGCAGTTCTTC. It specifies CSVEGLAEYNEQFF. The chain carries TRBV29-1 and TRBJ2-1, with D possibly being TRBD2 (5 bases). The ends were cut back, 1 base at V and 4 bases at J, with 11 bases in the middle. CDR1 is SQVTM, CDR2 ANQGSEA, per germline. The CDR3 has 14 amino acids.

This clonotype appeared many times. This sequence joins TRBV29-1 and TRBJ1-1; D gene uncertain. There are 15 residues in the CDR3. V was pared by 6 bases and J by 1 base, with 18 bases between. CDR1 and CDR2 from the germline V gene are SQVTM and ANQGSEA. The CDR3 DNA reads TGCAGCGTAGTACCAGGTGGGATTACGAACACTGAAGCTTTCTTT. Translation: CSVVPGGITNTEAFF.

The table lists this clonotype with a few counts. The V call is TRBV5-1, the J call TRBJ1-3; D uncertain. Per germline, CDR1 SGHRS and CDR2 YFSETQ. V shed 0 bases and J shed 0 bases, with 7 bases lying between them. The CDR3 length is 15 residues. In DNA, the CDR3 is TGCGCCAGCAGCTTGGCCGAGGCCTCTGGAAACACCATATATTTT. This sequence encodes CASSLAEASGNTIYF.

This clonotype has ten or more counts. The chain employs TRBV2 and TRBJ2-7; no definite D call. Trimming shortened V by 6 bases and J by 2 bases, and 5 bases separated the two germline ends. This CDR3 has 11 residues. Germline-derived CDR1 and CDR2 are SNHLY and FYNNEI. CDR3 bases: TGTGCCAGCAGGGAGACCTACGAGCAGTACTTC. Encoded protein: CASRETYEQYF.

This chain links TRBV24-1 with TRBJ1-6; 10 bases map to TRBD1. Germline CDR1 is KGHDR and CDR2 is SFDVKD. The CDR3 is 16 residues long. J gave up 4 bases and V 5 bases, and 4 bases lay outside the gene matches. CDR3 bases: TGTGCCACCAGTGCCCCGGGACAGGGGTATAATTCACCCCTCCACTTT. Its protein product is CATSAPGQGYNSPLHF.

In its sample, this clonotype was seen a few times. The rearrangement links TRBV20-1 to TRBJ2-7; TRBD1 aligns across 10 bases. V shed 2 bases, J shed 2 bases, and the junction held 3 bases outside the gene matches. Germline CDR1 DFQATT, CDR2 SNEGSKA (reference sequence). The CDR3 length is 14 residues. Here the CDR3 DNA reads TGCAGTGCTAGATCTGACAGGGGGCCCTACGAGCAGTACTTC. This translates into CSARSDRGPYEQYF.

A few counts support this clonotype. The V and J genes are TRBV27 and TRBJ2-2; D is uncertain. This CDR3 contains 13 residues. CDR1 MNHEY and CDR2 SMNVEV come from the germline V gene (reference sequence). Trimming removed 6 bases at V and 0 bases at J, with 5 bases between. The CDR3 region has the DNA TGTGCCAGCAGGCGGACGAACACCGGGGAGCTGTTTTTT. Protein: CASRRTNTGELFF.

This rearrangement joins TRBV20-1 to TRBJ1-2; a possible D gene is TRBD1 (5 bases). V was pared by 3 bases and J by 6 bases, with 14 bases between. The germline V gene encodes CDR1 DFQATT and CDR2 SNEGSKA (reference sequence). CDR3 length: 13 residues. CDR3 DNA: TGCAGTGCTAGCCCACCAGGGTCTCATGGCTACACCTTC. It codes for CSASPPGSHGYTF.

This clonotype was counted ten times or more. The V call is TRBV20-1, the J call TRBJ2-4, with D possibly being TRBD1 or TRBD2 (5 bases each). Between the trimmed V and J ends, which lost 6 bases and 15 bases, there was a span of 18 bases. CDR3 length: 11 residues. Germline CDR1 is DFQATT and CDR2 is SNEGSKA (reference sequence). CDR3 sequence (DNA): TGCAGTGCACCTGCCGGGACCTCTAGGTACTTC. It encodes CSAPAGTSRYF.

There are a few counts of this clonotype. This chain connects TRBV10-3 to TRBJ2-3; D gene ambiguous. Germline assignment: CDR1 ENHRY and CDR2 SYGVKD. The CDR3 contains 15 residues. V shed 3 bases and J shed 0 bases, with 10 bases lying between them. The CDR3 reads CAISEGATSTDTQYF. The CDR3, as DNA: TGTGCCATCAGTGAAGGAGCCACCAGCACAGATACGCAGTATTTT.

The chain employs TRBV5-1 and TRBJ2-1; weak D call: TRBD1 (5 bases). Trimming left V 0 bases short and J 6 bases short, with 13 bases between. The CDR3 is 15 amino acids. Germline CDR1 SGHRS, CDR2 YFSETQ. CDR3 coding DNA: TGCGCCAGCAGCTTGGGGCAGGGAAGTGTCAATGAGCAGTTCTTC. It is translated as CASSLGQGSVNEQFF.

As concerns this clonotype: A much larger clone lies a single base off, so this may be a read error. V gene TRBV20-1 combines with J gene TRBJ2-2; D is uncertain. The V end was cut by 0 bases, the J end by 3 bases, with 11 bases between. This CDR3 has 15 residues. CDR1 is DFQATT and CDR2 is SNEGSKA in the germline V gene (reference sequence). The DNA of the CDR3 is TGCAGTGCTAGAGAGGCAAGGATCCACACCGGGGAGCTGTTTTTT. The encoded protein is CSAREARIHTGELFF.

This clonotype was picked up one time. V is TRBV7-2 and J is TRBJ2-1; D gene unclear. V was shortened by 3 bases and J by 7 bases, with 10 bases between the two germline ends. The CDR3 sequence is 13 residues long. The V gene's germline CDR1 is SGHTA and CDR2 FQGNSA. CDR3 residues: CASSFITGNEQFF. The CDR3, as DNA: TGTGCCAGCAGCTTCATTACTGGGAATGAGCAGTTCTTC.

The chain combines TRBV7-9 with TRBJ1-2; no clear D gene. Trimming pared 11 bases from V and 4 bases from J, leaving 17 bases between. This CDR3 is 13 amino acids long. In germline, CDR1 is SEHNR, CDR2 FQNEAQ (reference sequence). The CDR3: CAGDYGGSYGYTF. CDR3 DNA sequence: TGTGCCGGCGACTACGGAGGAAGCTATGGCTACACCTTC.

The rearrangement uses TRBV5-1 and TRBJ2-5; no clear D. The CDR3 is 15 residues long. Trimming stripped 2 bases from V and 3 bases from J, with 14 bases between. Germline values: CDR1 SGHRS, CDR2 YFSETQ. The CDR3 sequence: CASSLTPLKEETQYF. CDR3 DNA: TGCGCCAGCAGCTTAACGCCCCTCAAGGAAGAGACCCAGTACTTC.

This rearrangement joins TRBV6-5 to TRBJ2-5; D gene uncertain. V was shortened by 10 bases and J by 0 bases, with 6 bases between the two germline ends. From germline, CDR1 is MNHEY and CDR2 SVGAGI. The CDR3 has 11 residues. The CDR3 DNA is TGTGCCAACAGAAACCAAGAGACCCAGTACTTC. It yields the protein CANRNQETQYF.

This clonotype was detected only a few times. The V call is TRBV4-3, the J call TRBJ2-7; D not resolved. Germline-derived CDR1 and CDR2 are LGHNA and YSLEER. CDR3 size: 16 residues. Trimming took 2 bases from V and 3 from J, leaving 17 bases between them. The CDR3 region is CASSQSFSDAVYEQYF. DNA for the CDR3: TGCGCCAGCAGCCAATCATTCAGCGACGCGGTCTACGAGCAGTACTTC.

This clonotype was recorded at least ten times. This sequence joins TRBV2 and TRBJ1-5; D unresolved. Germline values: CDR1 SNHLY, CDR2 FYNNEI. V shed 3 bases and J shed 0 bases, with 21 bases lying between them. CDR3 size: 19 residues. The CDR3 bases are TGTGCCAGCAGTGAGGGTCTAGGAAGCCGACTTTATAGCAATCAGCCCCAGCATTTT. Translated, it gives CASSEGLGSRLYSNQPQHF.

This clonotype was counted at least ten times. V gene TRBV30 combines with J gene TRBJ1-2; no firm D call. Germline V gene lookup returns CDR1 GTSNPN and CDR2 SVGIG (reference sequence). The CDR3 is made up of 14 amino acids. With 2 bases removed from V and 3 bases from J, the gap between germline ends came to 13 bases. This chain's CDR3 is CAWSFWRQDYGYTF. CDR3 sequence (DNA): TGTGCCTGGAGTTTTTGGAGGCAGGACTATGGCTACACCTTC.

The chain is built from TRBV18 and TRBJ2-1; the D gene is possibly TRBD1 (5 bases). Germline CDR1 is KGHSH and CDR2 is LQKENI. The CDR3 contains 13 residues. Trimming cost V 3 bases and J 6 bases, with 9 bases left between them. The CDR3 DNA follows: TGTGCCAGCTCACCGTTAGGGGCCAATGAGCAGTTCTTC. It is translated as CASSPLGANEQFF.

This clonotype was recorded a few times. The chain is built from TRBV20-1 and TRBJ1-1, with TRBD1 as a possible D gene (5 bases). V was shortened by 7 bases and J by 6 bases, with 12 bases between the two germline ends. CDR3 length: 11 residues. Germline CDR1 reads DFQATT; CDR2 reads SNEGSKA (reference sequence). The CDR3 DNA is TGCAGTGTGACAGATAGGGCTGAAGCTTTCTTT. It is translated as CSVTDRAEAFF.

The CDR3 coding sequence is TGTGCCAGCAGTCGTACGGGACAGGGTTTGGGGTTAGCCTCCTACGAGCAGTACTTC. As protein: CASSRTGQGLGLASYEQYF. The rearrangement uses TRBV11-1 and TRBJ2-7; 9 nucleotides line up with TRBD1. Trimming took 6 bases from V and 0 from J; bases not matched to a gene: 18. The CDR3 has 19 residues. CDR1 is SGHAT, CDR2 FQDESV, per germline (reference sequence).